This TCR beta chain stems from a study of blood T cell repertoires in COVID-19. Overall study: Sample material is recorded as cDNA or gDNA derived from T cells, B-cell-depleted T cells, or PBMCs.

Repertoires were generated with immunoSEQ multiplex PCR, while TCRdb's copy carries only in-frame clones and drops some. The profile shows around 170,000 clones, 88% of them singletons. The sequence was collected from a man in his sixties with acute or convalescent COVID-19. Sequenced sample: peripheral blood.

The CDR3: CASSPQAQLSGNTIYF. In nucleotides, the CDR3 is TGTGCCAGCTCACCGCAGGCCCAGCTCTCTGGAAACACCATATATTTT. The J gene is TRBJ1-3, the V gene TRBV18; D unresolved. The CDR3 extends over 16 amino acids. V lost 3 bases and J 0 bases, leaving 12 bases between the germline ends. Germline CDR1 and CDR2: KGHSH and LQKENI.